Presented here are 27 T cell receptor beta chains from one specimen sequenced in a study of T cell changes during pregnancy in multiple sclerosis. Here immunoSEQ multiplex PCR was the method, and the copy in TCRdb shows in-frame clones only, minus some. The table has 50,000 to 65,000 clones, 93% seen once. Sequencing used CD8+ T cells from peripheral blood mononuclear cells, obtained in the second trimester of pregnancy. The receptor source for this set is a female donor with multiple sclerosis, enrolled in a pregnancy study.

The chain combines TRBV25-1 with TRBJ2-1; maybe TRBD1 (6 bases). The CDR3 consists of 13 residues. Germline values: CDR1 MGHDK, CDR2 SYGVNS. V lost 4 bases to trimming and J lost 6 bases, with 10 bases between them. CDR3 DNA sequence: TGTGCCAGCAGTGGGGGGCGGACCAATGAGCAGTTCTTC. This codes for CASSGGRTNEQFF.

The J gene is TRBJ2-4, the V gene TRBV28; D may be TRBD2 (6 bases). Per the germline V gene, CDR1 is MDHEN and CDR2 is SYDVKM. This CDR3 is built from 16 residues. The V end lost 1 base, the J end lost 3 bases, and 13 bases lay between the germline ends. CDR3 DNA sequence: TGTGCCAGCAGTTTATCGTTCGGGAGTGGCAAAAACATTCAGTACTTC. Translating it yields CASSLSFGSGKNIQYF.

The genes are TRBV27 and TRBJ2-7, with TRBD2 matching 10 bases. Germline trimming cut 8 bases from V and 5 bases from J; bases unmatched to any gene: 9. The CDR3 sequence is 14 residues long. Per germline, CDR1 MNHEY and CDR2 SMNVEV (reference sequence). CDR3 in amino acids: CASSLTSGNNEQYF. For the CDR3, the DNA is TGTGCCAGCTCCCTAACTAGCGGGAACAACGAGCAGTACTTC.

The CDR3 DNA sequence: TGTGCCAGCAGCTTAGGGCTTAAAGGAGGTCACGAGCAGTACTTC. It codes for CASSLGLKGGHEQYF. V is TRBV7-8 and J is TRBJ2-7; possibly TRBD2 for D (5 bases). Per germline, CDR1 SGHVS and CDR2 FQNEAQ. Deletions cut 1 base from V and 5 bases from J, with 15 bases between. The CDR3 has 15 amino acids.

This chain joins TRBV15 and TRBJ1-4; a weak D match, TRBD1 (5 bases). V was shortened by 9 bases and J by 8 bases, with 19 bases between the two germline ends. The CDR3 contains 14 residues. The V gene's germline CDR1 is LNHNV and CDR2 YYDKDF (reference sequence). DNA for the CDR3: TGTGCCACGAGCGGGGCAGGGCGGTCAGAAAAACTGTTTTTT. It is translated as CATSGAGRSEKLFF.

The CDR3 loop is CASSVAVGITTGELFF. The CDR3 nucleotides are TGTGCCAGCAGCGTAGCTGTTGGCATAACCACCGGGGAGCTGTTTTTT. The chain links TRBV9 to TRBJ2-2, with D hard to call. Trimming pared 0 bases from V and 4 bases from J, leaving 13 bases between. The germline V gene encodes CDR1 SGDLS and CDR2 YYNGEE. The CDR3 runs to 16 residues.

This clone was counted a single time. V is TRBV27 and J is TRBJ2-7, with D possibly matching TRBD1 (6 bases). This CDR3 contains 14 residues. Deletions cut 3 bases from V and 0 bases from J, with 9 bases between. Germline V gives CDR1 MNHEY, CDR2 SMNVEV (reference sequence). Written as DNA, the CDR3 is TGTGCCAGCAGTTTGAGGGGGTACTCCTACGAGCAGTACTTC. Translation gives CASSLRGYSYEQYF.

The V gene is TRBV28, the J gene TRBJ1-5, with unresolved D. The germline V and J ends were trimmed by 7 bases and 9 bases, with 19 bases remaining between them. Germline V gene data show CDR1 as MDHEN and CDR2 as SYDVKM. The CDR3 extends over 14 amino acids. The CDR3 here is CASNPQEGAGPQHF. The CDR3 DNA is TGTGCCAGCAATCCCCAGGAGGGCGCGGGGCCCCAGCATTTT.

J is TRBJ2-2 and V is TRBV7-9; a possible D gene is TRBD1 (6 bases). The CDR3 covers 13 residues. The germline V gene has CDR1 SEHNR and CDR2 FQNEAQ (reference sequence). Trimming shortened V by 9 bases and J by 1 base, and 9 bases separated the two germline ends. The CDR3 sequence: CARGGENTGELFF. As DNA, the CDR3 is TGTGCCAGAGGGGGAGAGAACACCGGGGAGCTGTTTTTT.

The rearrangement joins TRBV6-4 to TRBJ2-5, with TRBD2 matching 7 bases. The V segment lost 6 bases and the J segment 3 bases; nucleotides outside the gene matches: 10. CDR3 size: 15 residues. The germline gives CDR1 MRHNA, CDR2 SNTAGT. The CDR3 reads CASRAPVLAEETQYF. The CDR3 DNA follows: TGTGCCAGCAGGGCCCCCGTGCTAGCGGAAGAGACCCAGTACTTC.

This sequence joins TRBV30 and TRBJ2-1; D might be TRBD1 (6 bases). The germline V and J ends were trimmed by 2 bases and 6 bases, with 8 bases remaining between them. The V gene's germline CDR1 is GTSNPN and CDR2 SVGIG (reference sequence). This CDR3 spans 12 amino acids. CDR3 coding DNA: TGTGCCTGGAGTTGGACAGTCAATGAGCAGTTCTTC. It specifies CAWSWTVNEQFF. The variable domain in full, completed from reference TRBV30 and TRBJ2-1, reads SQTIHQWPATLVQPVGSPLSLECTVEGTSNPNLYWYRQAAGRGLQLLFYSVGIGQISSEVPQNLSASRPQDRQFILSSKKLLLSDSGFYLCAWSWTVNEQFFGPGTRLTVL.

V usage is TRBV11-2 and J usage is TRBJ2-1; the D gene is possibly TRBD2 (5 bases). Trimming shortened V by 1 base and J by 0 bases, and 10 bases separated the two germline ends. In germline, CDR1 is SGHAT, CDR2 FQNNGV. CDR3 length equals 16 residues. CDR3 in amino acids: CASSLGGMSSYNEQFF. The CDR3 nucleotides read TGTGCCAGCAGCTTAGGAGGGATGAGCTCCTACAATGAGCAGTTCTTC.

The CDR3 DNA sequence: TGTGCCTGGAGGGGGCGCGGCTATGGCTACACCTTC. Protein: CAWRGRGYGYTF. The V and J genes are TRBV30 and TRBJ1-2, with D possibly TRBD1 on 5 matching bases. This CDR3 is 12 amino acids long. V dropped 3 bases and J dropped 4 bases, with 9 bases sitting between them. Germline CDR1 and CDR2: GTSNPN and SVGIG (reference sequence).

The rearrangement links TRBV5-6 to TRBJ2-3; 11 nucleotides match TRBD2. Germline assignment: CDR1 SGHDT and CDR2 YYEEEE. V was clipped by 2 bases and J by 5 bases; unmatched bases: 4. CDR3 length: 15 amino acids. For the CDR3, the DNA is TGTGCCAGCAGCTTCCCTAGCGGGAGGAGAGATACGCAGTATTTT. As protein: CASSFPSGRRDTQYF. Using reference TRBV5-6 and TRBJ2-3 for the parts outside the CDR3, the full variable domain is DAGVTQSPTHLIKTRGQQVTLRCSPKSGHDTVSWYQQALGQGPQFIFQYYEEEERQRGNFPDRFSGHQFPNYSSELNVNALLLGDSALYLCASSFPSGRRDTQYFGPGTRLTVL.

This sequence joins TRBV6-6 and TRBJ1-1, with D possibly matching TRBD1 (6 bases). Trimming took 7 bases from V and 6 from J, leaving 15 bases between them. Germline-derived CDR1 and CDR2 are MNHNY and SVGAGI (reference sequence). CDR3 length: 13 residues. Written as DNA, the CDR3 is TGTGCCAGCACTATCATCGCAGGGGCTGAAGCTTTCTTT. It specifies CASTIIAGAEAFF.

The chain recombines TRBV5-6 with TRBJ2-7; a possible D gene is TRBD1 (6 bases). This CDR3 spans 12 amino acids. V lost 3 bases, J lost 5 bases, and 9 bases lay in between. Germline-derived CDR1 and CDR2 are SGHDT and YYEEEE. The CDR3 spells CASSSDSNEQYF. The CDR3 bases are TGTGCCAGCAGCTCGGACAGCAACGAGCAGTACTTC.

With regard to this clone: One end of the junction is discordant with germline, which a read error may explain. The chain has TRBV29-1 and TRBJ2-7; 8 nucleotides align to TRBD2. The CDR3 is made up of 15 amino acids. Per germline, CDR1 SQVTM and CDR2 ANQGSEA. For the CDR3, the DNA is TGCCGCGTTGCGGGGGGAGACGCGGGGGACTCTCGGCAGTACTTC. This encodes CRVAGGDAGDSRQYF.

This clone is medium-sized within its sample. The gene calls are TRBV14 and TRBJ2-1; 9 bases are a match to TRBD2. After removal of 1 base from V and 8 bases from J, the junction contained 6 bases not matched to a gene. CDR3 length: 15 residues. Germline V gene sequence: CDR1 SGHDN, CDR2 FVKESK. CDR3 region: CASSQVSGSWDEQFF. In DNA form, the CDR3 reads TGTGCCAGCAGCCAAGTTAGCGGGAGTTGGGATGAGCAGTTCTTC. Variable domain in full (rest from reference TRBV14 and TRBJ2-1): EAGVTQFPSHSVIEKGQTVTLRCDPISGHDNLYWYRRVMGKEIKFLLHFVKESKQDESGMPNNRFLAERTGGTYSTLKVQPAELEDSGVYFCASSQVSGSWDEQFFGPGTRLTVL.

This clone was recorded only once. The rearrangement joins TRBV7-7 to TRBJ2-5; D possibly corresponds to TRBD1 (5 bases). The CDR3 totals 15 residues. V shed 0 bases and J shed 2 bases, with 10 bases lying between them. Germline CDR1 reads SSHAT; CDR2 reads FNYEAQ (reference sequence). The CDR3 DNA reads TGTGCCAGCAGCTTAGCTAGGCGACAGCAAGAGACCCAGTACTTC. It codes for CASSLARRQQETQYF.

DNA of the CDR3: TGTGCCAGCAGCCGGGACAGTGGCAACGAGCAGTACTTC. Protein sequence: CASSRDSGNEQYF. The J gene is TRBJ2-7, the V gene TRBV27, with TRBD1 matching 7 bases. The length of the CDR3 is 13 residues. With 6 bases clipped from V and 5 bases from J, the junction kept 7 bases outside the gene matches. Germline V gives CDR1 MNHEY, CDR2 SMNVEV (reference sequence).

V is TRBV9 and J is TRBJ2-1, with TRBD2 identical over 9 bases. Trimming at V came to 0 bases and at J to 3 bases, leaving 7 bases not matched to a gene. Germline CDR1 reads SGDLS; CDR2 reads YYNGEE. This CDR3 is 17 amino acids long. The CDR3 is CASSVETSGDLYNEQFF. CDR3 sequence (DNA): TGTGCCAGCAGCGTAGAGACTAGCGGAGACCTCTACAATGAGCAGTTCTTC.

The genes are TRBV4-2 and TRBJ2-1; possibly TRBD1 for D (5 bases). Germline values: CDR1 LGHNA, CDR2 YNFKEQ. CDR3 length: 14 amino acids. The V and J ends lost 5 bases and 4 bases respectively, with 12 bases between them. The CDR3 DNA reads as TGTGCCAGCAGCAGTGGGGCGGTGTACAATGAGCAGTTCTTC. Amino acids: CASSSGAVYNEQFF.

The chain has TRBV6-1 and TRBJ2-5; 7 nucleotides line up with TRBD2. This CDR3 is built from 15 residues. V gave up 4 bases and J gave up 2 bases; unmatched junction bases: 7. CDR1 is MNHNS and CDR2 is SASEGT in the germline V gene. In nucleotides, the CDR3 is TGTGCCAGCAGTGGGGAGCGGGACGGGCAAGAGACCCAGTACTTC. Its translation: CASSGERDGQETQYF.

The chain employs TRBV9 and TRBJ2-1, with D uncertain. The germline CDR1 and CDR2 sequences are SGDLS and YYNGEE. The CDR3 totals 11 residues. V was shortened by 4 bases and J by 8 bases, with 7 bases between the two germline ends. CDR3 amino acids: CASSLRDEQFF. The CDR3, as DNA: TGTGCCAGCAGCCTAAGAGATGAGCAGTTCTTC.

The chain carries TRBV27 and TRBJ1-2; 9 nucleotides match TRBD1. The V gene end was trimmed by 2 bases and the J gene end by 4 bases; junction bases not matched to a gene: 5. The CDR3 is 15 residues long. CDR1 is MNHEY, CDR2 SMNVEV, per germline (reference sequence). The CDR3: CASSLTGQGGYGYTF. Here the CDR3 DNA reads TGTGCCAGCAGTTTAACGGGACAGGGAGGCTATGGCTACACCTTC.

This chain links TRBV9 with TRBJ1-2, with 8 nucleotides matching TRBD1. The V gene end was trimmed by 4 bases and the J gene end by 4 bases; junction bases not matched to a gene: 9. Germline V CDR1 and CDR2: SGDLS, YYNGEE. The CDR3 spans 15 residues. CDR3 DNA: TGTGCCAGCAGCCCGCGACCGGGACAGGCCTATGGCTACACCTTC. Its translation is CASSPRPGQAYGYTF.

This chain connects TRBV21-1 to TRBJ2-5; the DNA was not compared with TRBD2, the D call given in the table. TRBV21-1 is termed a pseudogene. The CDR3 sequence is 14 residues long. Here the CDR3 DNA reads TGTGCCACCGTCAAGGGGGGGAGCCAAGAGACCCAGTACTTC. Amino acid sequence: CATVKGGSQETQYF.